These T cell receptor beta chains were read from a single sample in a study of CXCR3-negative and CXCR3-positive naive CD8 T cells. From its re-call of the 5' RACE reads, TCRdb lists each CDR3 protein once, without DNA. Across some 130,000 distinct CDR3 sequences, the top ten clones capture less than 0.3% of the sample. The specimen was naive CXCR3- CD8+ T cells from blood. These receptors were collected from a human donor in good health. Some clones in this sample may be carry-over from other donors' samples. Each CDR3 is given with its conserved first and last residue. Each record gives: V gene, J gene, CDR3 protein.

TRBV5-4,TRBJ2-1,CASSPGPGDEQFF
TRBV5-1,TRBJ2-7,CASSMDFYEQYF
TRBV23-1,TRBJ2-3,CASSQPPPWLRTDTQYF
TRBV7-6,TRBJ2-6,CASSFGGAGANVLTF
TRBV19,TRBJ1-1,CASIPWGATNTEAFF
TRBV7-6,TRBJ2-1,CASSPGGGRGNNEQFF
TRBV7-8,TRBJ2-7,CASSFRTGIVGEQYF
TRBV23-1,TRBJ2-5,CASKPFGRVLQETQYF
TRBV4-1,TRBJ2-7,CASSQEQGSYEQYF
TRBV6-2/TRBV6-3,TRBJ2-7,CASRQGQGNSYEQYF
TRBV2,TRBJ2-1,CASSDIAGGYNEQFF
TRBV29-1,TRBJ2-1,CSVVPREDYNEQFF
TRBV27,TRBJ2-1,CASSYHRGSYNEQFF
TRBV29-1,TRBJ1-1,CSVTTGYEAFF
TRBV29-1,TRBJ2-5,CSVETTSDQETQYF